This is a list of T cell receptor beta chains from one sample in a study of blood T cells in healthy people across ages. TCRdb re-called the 5' RACE reads through MiXCR, storing one row per CDR3 protein. The profile shows 270,000 or so distinct CDR3 sequences, roughly a quarter of them singletons. Specimen: blood. The source of these receptors is an older woman in good health. Both conserved end residues are part of each CDR3. The order of the fields is V gene, clone size, J gene, D gene, CDR3 length, CDR3 DNA, CDR3 protein. D genes are given only for firm matches. Clone sizes are given selectively: once, few, many, or a class where the clone is expanded.

TRBV2	-	TRBJ2-1	-	15	TGTGCCAGCAGCCCCCGCAGGGAGGCGTTCAATGAGCAGTTCTTC	CASSPRREAFNEQFF
TRBV6-2/TRBV6-3	-	TRBJ2-3	TRBD1	15	TGTGCCAGCAGTTTGTCAGGGGGCCGAGGAGACACGCAGTATTTT	CASSLSGGRGDTQYF
TRBV24-1	few	TRBJ1-4	-	12	TGTGCCACCAGTGATGGGATGGAAAAACTGTTTTTT	CATSDGMEKLFF
TRBV20-1	-	TRBJ1-1	-	14	TGCAGTGTTGATTTGGGGGGGATGAACACTGAAGCTTTCTTT	CSVDLGGMNTEAFF
TRBV9	-	TRBJ2-6	-	14	TGTGCCAGCAGCGCTAGCTCTGGGGCCAACGTCCTGACTTTC	CASSASSGANVLTF
TRBV24-1	many	TRBJ2-5	-	13	TGTGCCACCAGTGATGTACAGCAAGAGACCCAGTACTTC	CATSDVQQETQYF
TRBV9	-	TRBJ2-1	-	14	TGTGCCAGCAGCGTCGGGGGAGATCATGAGGAGCAGTTCTTC	CASSVGGDHEEQFF
TRBV27	few	TRBJ2-5	-	16	TGTGCCAGCAGCCCGACCACGGTCGGGGGCCAAGAGACCCAGTACTTC	CASSPTTVGGQETQYF
TRBV6-2/TRBV6-3	many	TRBJ2-7	-	11	TGTGCCAGCGGTGACTCAGACGAGCAGTACTTC	CASGDSDEQYF
TRBV2	-	TRBJ2-7	-	19	TGTGCCAGCAGTGACGTAGAGGGTGGCTGGGGAAACGTTCCCTACGAGCAGTACTTC	CASSDVEGGWGNVPYEQYF
TRBV7-2	many	TRBJ1-2	-	11	TGTGCCAGCAGCTCTAACTATGGCTACACCTTC	CASSSNYGYTF
TRBV5-5	-	TRBJ1-4	-	14	TGTGCCAGCAGCTTGGAGGGCGGTAATGAAAAACTGTTTTTT	CASSLEGGNEKLFF
TRBV4-3	-	TRBJ2-3	-	13	TGCGCCAGCAGCCAAGTTTGGGGAGATACGCAGTATTTT	CASSQVWGDTQYF
TRBV3-1	-	TRBJ2-3	-	15	TGTGCCAGCAGCCTTGGACCCCGCCCCGCAGATACGCAGTATTTT	CASSLGPRPADTQYF
TRBV29-1	-	TRBJ1-1	TRBD1	12	TGCAGCGTTAGGGGGCTTGACACTGAAGCTTTCTTT	CSVRGLDTEAFF
TRBV7-3	-	TRBJ2-3	TRBD2	16	TGTGCCAGCAGCTTAGACGGCGGGAGAGGGGCAGATACGCAGTATTTT	CASSLDGGRGADTQYF
TRBV2	few	TRBJ2-2	-	12	TGTGCCAGCAGTGACTTGACCGGGGAGCTGTTTTTT	CASSDLTGELFF
TRBV15	-	TRBJ2-3	-	14	TGTGCCACCAGCAGAGCGGGACGCACAGATACGCAGTATTTT	CATSRAGRTDTQYF
TRBV11-2	few	TRBJ1-4	-	12	TGTGCCAGCAGTCATAAGTTGGAAAAACTGTTTTTT	CASSHKLEKLFF
TRBV28	once	TRBJ2-1	-	12	TGTGCCAGCAGTTCCGCGGGCCGGGAGCAGTTCTTC	CASSSAGREQFF
TRBV28	many	TRBJ2-5	TRBD1	15	TGTGCCAGCGAGAGCCCGGGACAGGGTTTACAGACCCAGTACTTC	CASESPGQGLQTQYF
TRBV28	-	TRBJ2-4	-	13	TGTACCAGCAGTACGTGGAAGAAAAACATTCAGTACTTC	CTSSTWKKNIQYF
TRBV28	-	TRBJ1-3	TRBD1	16	TGTGCCAGCAGAGAGACAGGGGCCGGCTCTGGAAACACCATATATTTT	CASRETGAGSGNTIYF
TRBV7-3	-	TRBJ2-1	-	11	TGTGCCAGCGGAGGTGGGGGTGAGCAGTTCTTC	CASGGGGEQFF